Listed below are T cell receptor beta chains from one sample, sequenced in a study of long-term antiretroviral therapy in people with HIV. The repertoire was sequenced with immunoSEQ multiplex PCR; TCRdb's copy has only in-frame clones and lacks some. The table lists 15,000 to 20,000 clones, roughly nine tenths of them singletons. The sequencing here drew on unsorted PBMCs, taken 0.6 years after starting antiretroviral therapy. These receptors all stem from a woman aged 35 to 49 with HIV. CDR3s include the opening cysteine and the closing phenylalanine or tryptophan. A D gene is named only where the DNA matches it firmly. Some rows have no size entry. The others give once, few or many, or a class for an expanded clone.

CDR3: CASSYSTEHLYF
DNA: TGTGCCAGCAGTTACTCGACAGAGCACCTGTACTTC
D: NA
V: TRBV6-5
J: TRBJ2-7
size: few

CDR3: CASSSAATDTQYF
DNA: TGTGCCAGCAGTTCGGCCGCAACAGATACGCAGTATTTT
D: NA
V: TRBV27
J: TRBJ2-3
size: NA

CDR3: CASSLGWGTDTQYF
DNA: TGTGCCAGCAGCTTAGGTTGGGGCACAGATACGCAGTATTTT
D: NA
V: TRBV7-2
J: TRBJ2-3
size: NA

CDR3: CAWSAVRTEAFF
DNA: TGTGCCTGGAGTGCAGTGAGGACTGAAGCTTTCTTT
D: NA
V: TRBV30
J: TRBJ1-1
size: NA

CDR3: CASTVRLAGLSDTQYF
DNA: TGTGCCAGCACCGTTAGGCTAGCGGGGTTATCAGATACGCAGTATTTT
D: TRBD2
V: TRBV7-2
J: TRBJ2-3
size: NA

CDR3: CASTASGGAEQYF
DNA: TGTGCCAGCACGGCTAGCGGGGGGGCCGAGCAGTACTTC
D: TRBD2
V: TRBV6-1
J: TRBJ2-7
size: NA

CDR3: CASSEYQRGNPNEQFF
DNA: TGTGCCAGCAGTGAATATCAACGGGGGAATCCCAATGAGCAGTTCTTC
D: NA
V: TRBV25-1
J: TRBJ2-1
size: NA

CDR3: CASRGQGNVYNEQFF
DNA: TGTGCCAGCAGAGGACAGGGTAACGTTTACAATGAGCAGTTCTTC
D: TRBD1
V: TRBV2
J: TRBJ2-1
size: NA

CDR3: CASSHPSTDTQYF
DNA: TGTGCCAGCAGCCATCCCAGCACAGATACGCAGTATTTT
D: NA
V: TRBV5-4
J: TRBJ2-3
size: NA

CDR3: CASSIVGQGAYEQYF
DNA: TGTGCCAGTAGTATAGTCGGGCAGGGGGCATACGAGCAGTACTTC
D: TRBD1
V: TRBV19
J: TRBJ2-7
size: NA

CDR3: CASRGGTGKNQPQHF
DNA: TGTGCCAGCAGGGGGGGGACAGGCAAGAATCAGCCCCAGCATTTT
D: TRBD1
V: TRBV6-5
J: TRBJ1-5
size: NA

CDR3: CASSRLLAGGRDTQYF
DNA: TGTGCCAGTAGTAGGCTGCTAGCGGGGGGGCGAGATACGCAGTATTTT
D: TRBD2
V: TRBV19
J: TRBJ2-3
size: NA